This TCR beta chain is drawn from a study of glioma-infiltrating T cells. Study results and limitations: Very few CDR3 sequences were shared between tissue and blood. Above-expected tissue-blood divergence occurred in all gliomas, most in low-grade ones.

Germline assignment: CDR1 ENHRY and CDR2 SYGVKD. With 3 bases removed from V and 4 bases from J, the gap between germline ends came to 18 bases. This CDR3 has 16 residues. For this clonotype: Its antigen remains unknown. Given a much more abundant clone one base away, this may be a read error.

The iRepertoire nested amplicon-rescue multiplex PCR amplified TCR alpha and beta CDR3s from RNA. Input was roughly 85-450 ng of tissue mRNA or PBMC total RNA. TCRdb processed the multiplex PCR reads anew with MiXCR; each CDR3 protein has one entry. The sample includes approximately 110,000 distinct CDR3 sequences, 20% to 25% seen only once; the top ten take about 15%. The genes are TRBV10-3 and TRBJ1-2; unclear D gene. Sequencing used glioma tissue, nonneoplastic brain tissue, or PBMCs (not recorded which). This sequence was found in a human donor with low-grade glioma or glioblastoma, undergoing nonglioma brain surgery, or in good health (not recorded which). The CDR3 protein is CAISDAGTPATYGYTF. In DNA, the CDR3 is TGTGCCATCAGTGACGCCGGAACTCCCGCTACCTATGGCTACACCTTC.